The present T cell receptor beta chain was sequenced within a study of blood T cell repertoires in COVID-19. Study background: Samples representing acute and convalescent COVID-19 were sourced from the United States, Italy and Spain. Sources were T cells, B-cell-depleted T cells, or PBMCs; the material itself was cDNA or gDNA.

The CDR3 contains 18 residues. V shed 4 bases and J 1 base; nucleotides not matched to a gene: 10. Germline V CDR1 and CDR2: SGHRS, YFSETQ. Authors' processing steps: Using reference gene primer amplification, nucleated cell counts were estimated. The repertoire was sequenced with immunoSEQ multiplex PCR; TCRdb's copy has only in-frame clones and lacks some. That table is the source of V, J and clone size, and D and trimming were worked out from the DNA. The data show around 200,000 clones, with 80% to 85% seen just once and 15% to 20% held by the top ten. The V gene is TRBV5-1, the J gene TRBJ2-1, with 11 bases identical to TRBD1. This TCR was sampled from a woman older than 75 with active or convalescent COVID-19. The specimen was peripheral blood. The chain's CDR3 is CASSGQGQGAVSYNEQFF. The DNA for the CDR3 is TGCGCCAGCAGCGGACAAGGACAGGGGGCGGTATCCTACAATGAGCAGTTCTTC.